This T cell receptor beta chain was documented in a study of blood T cell repertoires in COVID-19. The study drew participants aged 18 to 89 years from 20 to 30 US areas. Clinical history as reported by participants underpinned cohort assignment. The recovered donors of Cohort 3 showed two negative PCRs, clearance, or symptom resolution. Methods used by the authors: Reference gene primers were amplified, and this amplification served to estimate nucleated cell counts. The assay was immunoSEQ multiplex PCR, and TCRdb's table has in-frame clones only and misses some. That table furnishes V, J and clone size, whereas the DNA furnished D and trimming. The sample holds about 320,000 clones, 89% seen once. CDR1 is LNHDA and CDR2 is SQIVND in the germline V gene (reference sequence). The CDR3 covers 14 residues. Deletions cut 5 bases from V and 7 bases from J, with 15 bases between. This clone was observed a single time.

The chain employs TRBV19 and TRBJ2-1; a weak D match, TRBD2 (6 bases). Specimen: PBMCs or T cells enriched from blood (not recorded which). This TCR was sampled from a man aged 55 to 70 who had recovered from COVID-19. CDR3 amino acids: CASSASGLPNEQFF. CDR3 DNA sequence: TGTGCCAGTAGTGCATCGGGACTCCCAAATGAGCAGTTCTTC.